This T cell receptor (beta chain) was identified during a study of shared clonotypes between healthy human individuals. Study outcomes and limitations: The study found lower generation probabilities in non-shared clonotypes than in those shared by all four donors.

A word on this clone: The antigen is unknown.

Terminally differentiated effector memory CD45RA+ cells were left out of the naive CD8 fraction, which was CD45RO-negative and positively selected for CCR7. Participating donors were healthy, HIV-negative adults free of recent acute infections or vaccinations. CDR1 is MNHEY, CDR2 SVGAGI, per germline. The CDR3 length is 15 residues. Germline trimming cut 6 bases from V and 2 bases from J; bases unmatched to any gene: 10. Deep-level settings were used for running the assay. Replicate PCRs run on sorted subsets employed approximately 0.2 ug DNA, 30,000 to 35,000 T cell genomes. Clones were sequenced by immunoSEQ multiplex PCR, and TCRdb holds only the in-frame ones, with some missing. The sample shows 1.5 million to 2.5 million clones, over 85% of them seen only once.

Sequenced: naive CD8+ T cells sorted from blood. The TCR originated in a man between 18 and 35 years old in good health. V gene TRBV6-5 combines with J gene TRBJ2-7; 7 bases align to TRBD2. CDR3 protein: CASSPGWEGAYEQYF. The CDR3 region has the DNA TGTGCCAGCAGCCCAGGGTGGGAGGGTGCCTACGAGCAGTACTTC.